These T cell receptor beta chains were read from a single sample in a study of OX40 agonist ivuxolimab in advanced cancers. Some clones are missing from TCRdb's copy, which holds only in-frame ones; the method was immunoSEQ multiplex PCR. Of roughly 60,000 clones listed, 91% were seen once; the top ten hold 11% to 15%. The sample was CD4+ or CD8+ T cells sorted from blood, taken in a trial of the OX40 agonist ivuxolimab. These receptors all come from an adult with an advanced solid tumor such as melanoma, head and neck, liver or kidney cancer. Each CDR3 is given with its conserved first and last residue. The order of the fields is D gene, J gene, V gene, CDR3 DNA, CDR3 protein. The D gene is left open where the match is weak.

d_call: NA; j_call: TRBJ2-7; v_call: TRBV9; cdr3_nt: TGTGCCAGCAGCGTGCGGGACATATCCCCCTACGAGCAGTACTTC; cdr3_aa: CASSVRDISPYEQYF
d_call: NA; j_call: TRBJ2-7; v_call: TRBV6-1; cdr3_nt: TGTGCCAGCAGTGAACAAACCAGATTTTACGAGCAGTACTTC; cdr3_aa: CASSEQTRFYEQYF
d_call: NA; j_call: TRBJ1-2; v_call: TRBV6-1; cdr3_nt: TGTGCCAGCAGCAGGGTAGGCTATGGCTACACCTTC; cdr3_aa: CASSRVGYGYTF
d_call: NA; j_call: TRBJ2-3; v_call: TRBV9; cdr3_nt: TGTGCCAGCAGCCCAACGGGCAGCGGAGACACAGATACGCAGTATTTT; cdr3_aa: CASSPTGSGDTDTQYF
d_call: TRBD2; j_call: TRBJ2-3; v_call: TRBV5-1; cdr3_nt: TGCGCCAGCAGCAACCTAGCGGGGTCCGGAAATACGCAGTATTTT; cdr3_aa: CASSNLAGSGNTQYF
d_call: NA; j_call: TRBJ2-2; v_call: TRBV7-2; cdr3_nt: TGTGCCAGCAGCCTGTTCGCGAACACCGGGGAGCTGTTTTTT; cdr3_aa: CASSLFANTGELFF
d_call: NA; j_call: TRBJ2-7; v_call: TRBV10-3; cdr3_nt: TGTGCCATCAGTGATCAGGACACCTCCTACGAGCAGTACTTC; cdr3_aa: CAISDQDTSYEQYF
d_call: NA; j_call: TRBJ1-1; v_call: TRBV9; cdr3_nt: TGTGCCAGCAGCGCCTGGACAGCTAACACTGAAGCTTTCTTT; cdr3_aa: CASSAWTANTEAFF
d_call: TRBD1; j_call: TRBJ2-1; v_call: TRBV29-1; cdr3_nt: TGCAGCGTTGGAGGGGGACAGGGGGCCTCCTACAATGAGCAGTTCTTC; cdr3_aa: CSVGGGQGASYNEQFF
d_call: NA; j_call: TRBJ2-1; v_call: TRBV9; cdr3_nt: TGTGCCAGCAGCCAGATAGGGGCCCCACCCTACAATGAGCAGTTCTTC; cdr3_aa: CASSQIGAPPYNEQFF
d_call: NA; j_call: TRBJ2-2; v_call: TRBV5-4; cdr3_nt: TGTGCCAGCAGCTCGCAGGTTCGGACCGGGGAGCTGTTTTTT; cdr3_aa: CASSSQVRTGELFF
d_call: NA; j_call: TRBJ2-3; v_call: TRBV28; cdr3_nt: TGTGCCAGCAGTCCCCGTTTAGCGAACACAGATACGCAGTATTTT; cdr3_aa: CASSPRLANTDTQYF
d_call: NA; j_call: TRBJ1-5; v_call: TRBV7-9; cdr3_nt: TGTGCCAGCAGCTTAGGGGGTGGAACTTATAGCAATCAGCCCCAGCATTTT; cdr3_aa: CASSLGGGTYSNQPQHF
d_call: TRBD2; j_call: TRBJ2-1; v_call: TRBV10-1; cdr3_nt: TGCGCCAGCAGTGAGTCTGGCGGGAGGTTTCATGAGCAGTTCTTC; cdr3_aa: CASSESGGRFHEQFF